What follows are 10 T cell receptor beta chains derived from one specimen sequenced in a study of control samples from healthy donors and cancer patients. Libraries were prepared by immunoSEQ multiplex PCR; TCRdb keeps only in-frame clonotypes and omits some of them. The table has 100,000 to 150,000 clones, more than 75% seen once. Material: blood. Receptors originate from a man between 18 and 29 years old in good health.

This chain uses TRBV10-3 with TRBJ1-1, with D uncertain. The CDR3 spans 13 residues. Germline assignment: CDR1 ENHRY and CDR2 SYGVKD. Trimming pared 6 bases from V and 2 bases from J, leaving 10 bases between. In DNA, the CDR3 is TGTGCCATCAGGAAAGGGCCAAACACTGAAGCTTTCTTT. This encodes CAIRKGPNTEAFF.

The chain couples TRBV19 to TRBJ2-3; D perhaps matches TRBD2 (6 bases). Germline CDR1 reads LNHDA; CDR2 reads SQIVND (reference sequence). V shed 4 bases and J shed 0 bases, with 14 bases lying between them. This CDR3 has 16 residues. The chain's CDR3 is CASSRRGSGSTDTQYF. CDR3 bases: TGTGCCAGTAGTAGGAGGGGCAGCGGTAGCACAGATACGCAGTATTTT.

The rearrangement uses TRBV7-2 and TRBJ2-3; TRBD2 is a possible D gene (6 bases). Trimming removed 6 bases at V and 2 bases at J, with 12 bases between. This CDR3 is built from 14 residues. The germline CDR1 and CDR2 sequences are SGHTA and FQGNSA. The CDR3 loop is CASRPGVSTDTQYF. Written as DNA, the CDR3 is TGTGCCAGCAGACCGGGAGTCTCCACAGATACGCAGTATTTT.

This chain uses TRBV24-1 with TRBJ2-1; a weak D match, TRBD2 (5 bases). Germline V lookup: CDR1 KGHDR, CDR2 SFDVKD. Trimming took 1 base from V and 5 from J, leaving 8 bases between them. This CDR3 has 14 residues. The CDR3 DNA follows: TGTGCCACCAGTGATTTATTTAGCGACAATGAGCAGTTCTTC. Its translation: CATSDLFSDNEQFF.

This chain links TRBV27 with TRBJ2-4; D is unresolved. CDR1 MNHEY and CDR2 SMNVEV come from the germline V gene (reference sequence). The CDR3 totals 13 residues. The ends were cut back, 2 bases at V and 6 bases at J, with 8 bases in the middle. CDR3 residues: CASSLNGLNIQYF. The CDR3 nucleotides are TGTGCCAGCAGTTTAAACGGATTAAACATTCAGTACTTC.

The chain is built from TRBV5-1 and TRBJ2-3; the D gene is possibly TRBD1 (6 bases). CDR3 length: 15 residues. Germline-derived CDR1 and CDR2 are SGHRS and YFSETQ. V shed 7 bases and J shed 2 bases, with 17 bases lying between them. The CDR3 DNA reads TGCGCCAGCGGAAGACAGGCGACTAACACAGATACGCAGTATTTT. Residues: CASGRQATNTDTQYF.

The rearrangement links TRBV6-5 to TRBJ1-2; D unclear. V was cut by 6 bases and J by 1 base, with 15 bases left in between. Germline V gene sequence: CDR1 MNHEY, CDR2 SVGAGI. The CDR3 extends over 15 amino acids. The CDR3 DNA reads TGTGCCAGCAGCGAGGGAGCAGGACTTAACTATGGCTACACCTTC. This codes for CASSEGAGLNYGYTF.

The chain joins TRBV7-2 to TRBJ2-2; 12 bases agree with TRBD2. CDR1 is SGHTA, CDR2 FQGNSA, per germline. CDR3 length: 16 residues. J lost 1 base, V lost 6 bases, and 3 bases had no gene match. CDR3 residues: CASSRLAGVNTGELFF. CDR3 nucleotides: TGTGCCAGCAGTCGACTAGCGGGAGTGAACACCGGGGAGCTGTTTTTT.

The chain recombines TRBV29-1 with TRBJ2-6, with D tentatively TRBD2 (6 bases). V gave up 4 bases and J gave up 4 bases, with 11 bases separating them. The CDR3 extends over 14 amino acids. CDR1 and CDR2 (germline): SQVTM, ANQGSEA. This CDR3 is CSVVEGPGANVLTF. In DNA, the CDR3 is TGCAGCGTTGTGGAGGGTCCGGGGGCCAACGTCCTGACTTTC.

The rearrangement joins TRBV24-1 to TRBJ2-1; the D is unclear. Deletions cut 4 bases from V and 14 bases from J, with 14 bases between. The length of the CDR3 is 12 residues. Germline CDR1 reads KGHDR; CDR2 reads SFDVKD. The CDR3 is CATSDNSRREFF. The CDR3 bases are TGTGCCACCAGTGACAACAGCCGAAGGGAGTTCTTC.